The T cell receptor beta chain described here comes from a study of response to subunit inactivated influenza vaccine (dated by TCRdb to 2016 to 2019). In the study overall: To follow how T cells responded to a trivalent subunit inactivated influenza vaccine, the researchers relied on deep quantitative profiling of the T cell receptor repertoire.

This clonotype was seen repeatedly, ten times or more. Its antigen remains unidentified. No much larger clonotype is one base removed from it; base qualities were not supplied. Overall study outcomes, separate from this receptor: The authors suggested that each seasonal influenza vaccination may recruit only a limited number of new T cells.

To prepare the library, RT-PCR was applied. TCRdb records Illumina HiSeq 2500 as the sequencer. TCRdb reprocessed the public reads (quality trimming at Q25 with fastp, clone calling with MiXCR) and kept in-frame beta chains. Rows with one shared CDR3 protein collapse into an entry with the most common genes and DNA. For this sample the table gives 590,000 or so distinct CDR3 sequences, of which around 13% were detected only once. Of the sample, 7.6% is held by the ten largest clones. CDR1 and CDR2, per the germline V gene, are SGDLS and YYNGEE. Including cysteine and phenylalanine, the CDR3 has 14 amino acids. This entry keeps only the CDR3 DNA: 42 bases, framed from base 1. The V and J ends are trimmed by 4 bases and 2 bases, leaving 12 bases between them.

The receptor was derived from a man aged 45-60 years who received an inactivated influenza vaccine. Donor details come from another sample of the same person, matched by shared clones. The rearranged chain carries TRBV9 and TRBJ1-2; no D gene can be assigned with confidence. The material was PBMCs from blood, obtained around 14 days before vaccination. DNA sequence: TGTGCCAGCAGCTCTCTCGGACCCAACTATGGCTACACCTTC. The resulting protein is CASSSLGPNYGYTF.